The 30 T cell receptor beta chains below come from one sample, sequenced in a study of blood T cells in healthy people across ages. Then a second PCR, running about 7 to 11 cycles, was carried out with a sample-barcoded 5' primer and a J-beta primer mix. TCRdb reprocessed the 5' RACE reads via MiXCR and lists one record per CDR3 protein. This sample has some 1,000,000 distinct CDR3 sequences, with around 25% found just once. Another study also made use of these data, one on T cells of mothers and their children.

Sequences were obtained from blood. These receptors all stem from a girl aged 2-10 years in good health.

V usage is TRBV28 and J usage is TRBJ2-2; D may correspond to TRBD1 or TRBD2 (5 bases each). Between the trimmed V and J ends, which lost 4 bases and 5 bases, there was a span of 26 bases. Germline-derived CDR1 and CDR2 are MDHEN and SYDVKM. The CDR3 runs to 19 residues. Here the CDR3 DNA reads TGTGCCAGCAGTTCCCTCCGGGGCAGGAGGAGCGTCGGGACCGGGGAGCTGTTTTTT. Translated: CASSSLRGRRSVGTGELFF.

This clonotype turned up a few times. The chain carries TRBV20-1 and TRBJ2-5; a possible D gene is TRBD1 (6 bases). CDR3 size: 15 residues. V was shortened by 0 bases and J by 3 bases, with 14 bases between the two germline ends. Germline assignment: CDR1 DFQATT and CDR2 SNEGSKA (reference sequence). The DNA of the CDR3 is TGCAGTGCTAGAGAACCGGGACAACCAAAAGAGACCCAGTACTTC. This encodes CSAREPGQPKETQYF.

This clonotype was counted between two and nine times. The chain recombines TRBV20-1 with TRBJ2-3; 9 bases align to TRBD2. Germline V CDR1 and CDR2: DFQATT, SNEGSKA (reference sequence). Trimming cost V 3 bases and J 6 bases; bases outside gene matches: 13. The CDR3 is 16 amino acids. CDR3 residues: CSASTFELAGTDTQYF. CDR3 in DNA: TGCAGTGCTAGCACCTTCGAGCTAGCGGGGACGGATACGCAGTATTTT.

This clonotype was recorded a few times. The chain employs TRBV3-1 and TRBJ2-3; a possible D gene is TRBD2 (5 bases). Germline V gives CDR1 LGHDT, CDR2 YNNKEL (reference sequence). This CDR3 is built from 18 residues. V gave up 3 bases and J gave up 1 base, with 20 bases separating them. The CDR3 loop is CASSHIKYTEAGTDTQYF. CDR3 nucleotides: TGTGCCAGCAGCCATATCAAATATACGGAGGCAGGCACAGATACGCAGTATTTT.

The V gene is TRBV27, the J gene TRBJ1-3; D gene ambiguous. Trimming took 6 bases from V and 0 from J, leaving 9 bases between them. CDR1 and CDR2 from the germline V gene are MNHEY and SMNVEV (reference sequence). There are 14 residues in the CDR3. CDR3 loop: CASSPIPSGNTIYF. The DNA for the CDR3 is TGTGCCAGCAGCCCCATCCCCTCTGGAAACACCATATATTTT.

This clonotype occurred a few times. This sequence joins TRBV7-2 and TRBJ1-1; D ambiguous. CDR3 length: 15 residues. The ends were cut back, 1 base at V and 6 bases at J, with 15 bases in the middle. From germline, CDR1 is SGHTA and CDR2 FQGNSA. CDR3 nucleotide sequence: TGTGCCAGCAGCTTAGACGAAGTAGGGAGGGCTGAAGCTTTCTTT. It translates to CASSLDEVGRAEAFF.

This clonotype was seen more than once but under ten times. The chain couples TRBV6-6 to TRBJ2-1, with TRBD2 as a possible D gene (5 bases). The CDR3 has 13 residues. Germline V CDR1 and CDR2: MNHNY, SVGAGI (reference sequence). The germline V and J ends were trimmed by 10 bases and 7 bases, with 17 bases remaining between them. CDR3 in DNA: TGTGCCACCGCCGAGGGAGTTGCGAATGAGCAGTTCTTC. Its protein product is CATAEGVANEQFF.

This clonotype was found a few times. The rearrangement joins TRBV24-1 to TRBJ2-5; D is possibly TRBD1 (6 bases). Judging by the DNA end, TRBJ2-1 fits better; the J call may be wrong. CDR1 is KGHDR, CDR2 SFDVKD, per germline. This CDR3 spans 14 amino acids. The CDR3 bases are TGTGCCACTACAAGACAGGATGGCCCCAATGAGCAGTTCTTC. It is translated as CATTRQDGPNEQFF.

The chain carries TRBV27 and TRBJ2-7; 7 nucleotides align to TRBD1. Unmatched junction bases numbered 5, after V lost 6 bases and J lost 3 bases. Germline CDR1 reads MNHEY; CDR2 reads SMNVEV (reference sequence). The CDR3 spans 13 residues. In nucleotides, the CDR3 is TGTGCCAGCAGCGGCCGGACAGGCTACGAGCAGTACTTC. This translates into CASSGRTGYEQYF.

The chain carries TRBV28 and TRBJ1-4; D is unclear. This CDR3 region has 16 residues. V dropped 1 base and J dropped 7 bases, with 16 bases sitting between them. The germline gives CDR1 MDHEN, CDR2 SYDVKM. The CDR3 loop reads CASSLFPVGRREKLFF. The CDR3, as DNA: TGTGCCAGCAGTTTATTCCCAGTAGGGCGTCGTGAAAAACTGTTTTTT.

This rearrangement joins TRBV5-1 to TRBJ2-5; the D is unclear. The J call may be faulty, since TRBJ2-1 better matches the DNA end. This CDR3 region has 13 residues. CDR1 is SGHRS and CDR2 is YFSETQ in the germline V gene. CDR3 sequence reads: CASSPAIPGEQFF. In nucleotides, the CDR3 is TGCGCCAGCAGCCCCGCTATTCCCGGGGAGCAGTTCTTC.

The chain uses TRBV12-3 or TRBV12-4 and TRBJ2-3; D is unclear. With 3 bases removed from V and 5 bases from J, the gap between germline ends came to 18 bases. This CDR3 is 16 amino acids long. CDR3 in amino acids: CASSFSVRVRGDTQYF. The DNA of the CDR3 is TGTGCCAGCAGTTTTTCGGTTAGGGTGCGAGGAGATACGCAGTATTTT.

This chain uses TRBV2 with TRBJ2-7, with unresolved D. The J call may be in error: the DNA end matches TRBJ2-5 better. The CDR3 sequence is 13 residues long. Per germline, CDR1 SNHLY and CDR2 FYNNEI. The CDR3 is CASRPRSVETQYF. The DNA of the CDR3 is TGTGCCAGCAGACCGCGGTCGGTGGAGACCCAGTACTTC.

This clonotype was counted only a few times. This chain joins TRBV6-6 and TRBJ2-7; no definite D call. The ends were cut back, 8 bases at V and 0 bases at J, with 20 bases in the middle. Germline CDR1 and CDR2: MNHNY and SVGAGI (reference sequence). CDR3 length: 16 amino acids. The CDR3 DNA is TGTGCCAGCTTCCCTACGGACGGACCGAGCTCCTACGAGCAGTACTTC. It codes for CASFPTDGPSSYEQYF.

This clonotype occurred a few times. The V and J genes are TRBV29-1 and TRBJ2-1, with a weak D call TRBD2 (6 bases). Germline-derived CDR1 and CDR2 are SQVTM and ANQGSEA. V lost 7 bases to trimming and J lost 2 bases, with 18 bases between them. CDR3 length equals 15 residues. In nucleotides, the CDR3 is TGCAGCGCCCAGACTCAAGGAGGGACCTACAATGAGCAGTTCTTC. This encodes CSAQTQGGTYNEQFF.

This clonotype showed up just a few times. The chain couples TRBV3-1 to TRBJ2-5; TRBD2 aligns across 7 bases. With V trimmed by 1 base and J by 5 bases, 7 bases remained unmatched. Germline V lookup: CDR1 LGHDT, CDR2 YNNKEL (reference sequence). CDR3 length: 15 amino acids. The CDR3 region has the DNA TGTGCCAGCAGCCAAGGAAGCGGGACGTCGGAGACCCAGTACTTC. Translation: CASSQGSGTSETQYF.

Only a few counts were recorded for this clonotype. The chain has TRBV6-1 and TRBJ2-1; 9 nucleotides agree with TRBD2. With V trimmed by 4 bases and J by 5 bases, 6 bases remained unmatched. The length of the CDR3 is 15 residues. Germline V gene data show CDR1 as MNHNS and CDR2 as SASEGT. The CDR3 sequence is CASSVSGGTHNEQFF. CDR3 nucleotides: TGTGCCAGCAGTGTGAGCGGGGGGACTCACAATGAGCAGTTCTTC.

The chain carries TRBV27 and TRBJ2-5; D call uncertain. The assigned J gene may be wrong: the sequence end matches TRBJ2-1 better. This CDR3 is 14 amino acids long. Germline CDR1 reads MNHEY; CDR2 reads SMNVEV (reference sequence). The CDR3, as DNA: TGTGCCAGCAGTTTCCGGAACCTCTACAATGAGCAGTTCTTC. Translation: CASSFRNLYNEQFF.

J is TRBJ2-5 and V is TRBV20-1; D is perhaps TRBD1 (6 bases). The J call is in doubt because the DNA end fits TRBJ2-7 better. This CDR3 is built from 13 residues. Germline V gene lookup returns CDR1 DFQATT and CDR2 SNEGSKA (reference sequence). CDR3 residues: CSAVAGDYYEQYF. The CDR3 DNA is TGCAGTGCTGTCGCAGGGGATTACTACGAGCAGTACTTC.

CDR3 loop: CASSQDLRGQLHNSPLHF. CDR3 bases: TGCGCCAGCAGCCAAGATTTACGAGGTCAGCTACATAATTCACCCCTCCACTTT. This sequence joins TRBV4-3 and TRBJ1-6; D gene unclear. Between the trimmed V and J ends, which lost 0 bases and 5 bases, there was a span of 17 bases. This CDR3 has 18 amino acids. Germline V gene lookup returns CDR1 LGHNA and CDR2 YSLEER.

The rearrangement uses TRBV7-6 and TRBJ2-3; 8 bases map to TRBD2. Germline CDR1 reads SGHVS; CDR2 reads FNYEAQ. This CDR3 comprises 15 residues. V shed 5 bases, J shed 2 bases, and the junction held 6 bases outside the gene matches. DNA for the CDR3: TGTGCCAGCAGCAAACTAGCGGATTTCACAGATACGCAGTATTTT. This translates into CASSKLADFTDTQYF.

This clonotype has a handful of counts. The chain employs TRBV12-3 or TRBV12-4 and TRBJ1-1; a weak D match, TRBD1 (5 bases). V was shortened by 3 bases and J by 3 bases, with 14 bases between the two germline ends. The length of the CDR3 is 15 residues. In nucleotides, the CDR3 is TGTGCCAGCAGTTTGGGGGGGAGGAGGGACACTGAAGCTTTCTTT. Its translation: CASSLGGRRDTEAFF.

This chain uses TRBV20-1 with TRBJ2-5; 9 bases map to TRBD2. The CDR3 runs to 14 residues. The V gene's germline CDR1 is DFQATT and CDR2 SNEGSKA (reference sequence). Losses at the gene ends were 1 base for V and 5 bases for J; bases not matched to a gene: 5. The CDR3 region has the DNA TGCAGTGCTAGAGGGCTAGCGGGGAGTGAGACCCAGTACTTC. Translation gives CSARGLAGSETQYF.

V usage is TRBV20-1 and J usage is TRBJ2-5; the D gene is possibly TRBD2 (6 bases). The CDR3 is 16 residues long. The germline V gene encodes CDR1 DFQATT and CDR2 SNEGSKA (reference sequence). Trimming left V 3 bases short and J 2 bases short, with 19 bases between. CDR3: CSARPPSGRGQETQYF. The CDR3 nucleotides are TGCAGTGCTAGGCCCCCCTCTGGGCGGGGACAAGAGACCCAGTACTTC.

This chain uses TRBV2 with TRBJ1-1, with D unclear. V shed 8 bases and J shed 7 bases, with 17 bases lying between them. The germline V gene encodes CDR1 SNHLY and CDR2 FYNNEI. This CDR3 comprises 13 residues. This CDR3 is CASGRMGSGEAFF. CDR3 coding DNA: TGTGCCAGCGGTAGAATGGGCAGTGGTGAAGCTTTCTTT.

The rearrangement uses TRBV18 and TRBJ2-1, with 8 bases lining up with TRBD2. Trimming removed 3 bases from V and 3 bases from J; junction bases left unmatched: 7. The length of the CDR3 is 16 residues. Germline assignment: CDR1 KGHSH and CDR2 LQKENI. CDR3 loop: CASSPPGGLIYNEQFF. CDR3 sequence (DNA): TGTGCCAGCTCACCCCCGGGAGGGCTCATCTACAATGAGCAGTTCTTC.

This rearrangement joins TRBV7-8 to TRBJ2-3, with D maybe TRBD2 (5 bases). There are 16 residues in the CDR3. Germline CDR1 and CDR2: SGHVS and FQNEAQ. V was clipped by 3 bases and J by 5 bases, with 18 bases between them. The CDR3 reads CASSLVWTEVGDTQYF. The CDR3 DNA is TGTGCCAGCAGCTTGGTGTGGACGGAGGTCGGAGATACGCAGTATTTT.

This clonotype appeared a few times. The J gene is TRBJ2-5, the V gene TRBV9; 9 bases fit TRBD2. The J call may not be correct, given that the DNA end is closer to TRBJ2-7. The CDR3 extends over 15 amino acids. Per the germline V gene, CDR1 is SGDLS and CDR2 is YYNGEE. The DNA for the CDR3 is TGTGCCAGCAGCGGACCTGGGACTAGCTTCGGCGAGCAGTACTTC. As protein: CASSGPGTSFGEQYF.

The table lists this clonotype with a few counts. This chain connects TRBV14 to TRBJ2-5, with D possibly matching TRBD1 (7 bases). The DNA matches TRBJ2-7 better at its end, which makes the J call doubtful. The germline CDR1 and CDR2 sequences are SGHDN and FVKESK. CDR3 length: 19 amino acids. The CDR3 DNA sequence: TGTGCCAGCAGCCAAGATGATCTATGGAGGGGGCAAAGGGCCTACGAGCAGTACTTC. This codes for CASSQDDLWRGQRAYEQYF.

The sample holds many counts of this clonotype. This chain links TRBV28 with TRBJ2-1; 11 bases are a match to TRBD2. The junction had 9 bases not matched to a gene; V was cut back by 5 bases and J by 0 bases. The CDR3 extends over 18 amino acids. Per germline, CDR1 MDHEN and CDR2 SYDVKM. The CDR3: CASSATSGKSRSYNEQFF. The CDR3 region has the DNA TGTGCCAGCAGTGCGACTAGCGGGAAATCCCGCTCCTACAATGAGCAGTTCTTC.